This T cell receptor (beta chain) was recovered during a study of blood T cell repertoires in COVID-19. Turning to the study itself: The study drew acute and convalescent COVID-19 samples from the United States, Italy and Spain.

Libraries were prepared by immunoSEQ multiplex PCR; TCRdb keeps only in-frame clonotypes and omits some of them. Among 400,000 or so clones listed, about 92% were seen once. Participant ages covered roughly 18 to 89 years across approximately 25 US areas. In assigning cohorts, the study relied on participant-reported clinical history. Two consecutive negative NP/OP PCR tests, clearance, or resolved symptoms defined Cohort 3 recovery. The CDR3 is 16 amino acids. Germline CDR1 is SEHNR and CDR2 is FQNEAQ (reference sequence). The germline V and J ends were trimmed by 7 bases and 4 bases, with 19 bases remaining between them.

The chain is built from TRBV7-9 and TRBJ2-2; D gene uncertain. Sequencing input: PBMCs or T cells enriched from blood (not recorded which). This receptor was taken from a man aged 18 to 29 who had recovered from COVID-19. CDR3 region: CASTPDGRQITGELFF. The CDR3 DNA is TGTGCCAGCACCCCAGACGGCAGGCAAATCACCGGGGAGCTGTTTTTT.